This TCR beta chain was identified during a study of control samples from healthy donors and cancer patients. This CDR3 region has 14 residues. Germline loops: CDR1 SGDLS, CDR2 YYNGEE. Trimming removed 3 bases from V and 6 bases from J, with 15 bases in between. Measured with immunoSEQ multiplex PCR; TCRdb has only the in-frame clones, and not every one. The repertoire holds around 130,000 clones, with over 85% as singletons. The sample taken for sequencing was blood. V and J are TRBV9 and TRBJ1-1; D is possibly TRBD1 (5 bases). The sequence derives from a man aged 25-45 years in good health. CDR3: CASSASGGVAEAFF. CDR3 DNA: TGTGCCAGCAGCGCCTCTGGGGGGGTCGCTGAAGCTTTCTTT.